This is a list of T cell receptor beta chains from one sample in a study of CXCR3-negative and CXCR3-positive naive CD8 T cells. TCRdb derives one entry per CDR3 protein from the 5' RACE reads, leaving out DNA. Its table lists about 150,000 distinct CDR3 sequences. Sequencing was carried out using naive CXCR3+ CD8+ T cells from blood. Receptor source: a human donor in good health. Some clones in this sample may be carry-over from other donors' samples. Both conserved end residues are part of each CDR3. Fields, in order: CDR3 length, J gene, V gene, CDR3 protein.

15 | TRBJ2-7 | TRBV19 | CASSQLNREPGEQYF
17 | TRBJ2-1 | TRBV28 | CASSTAKLGMRYNEQFF
14 | TRBJ1-1 | TRBV29-1 | CSVLLGAMNTEAFF
12 | TRBJ2-1 | TRBV7-8 | CASSLGVYEQFF
11 | TRBJ2-7 | TRBV6-1 | CASQTGSLGYF
15 | TRBJ2-2 | TRBV10-1 | CASSGTRLDTGELFF
12 | TRBJ2-1 | TRBV7-3 | CASSQDHNEQFF
16 | TRBJ2-2 | TRBV4-1 | CASSQGAGGWTGELFF
13 | TRBJ1-2 | TRBV7-9 | CATLQDTAAGHTF
16 | TRBJ2-3 | TRBV28 | CASSQTLGRGADTQYF
17 | TRBJ2-3 | TRBV9 | CASSAVASGDSTDTQYF
14 | TRBJ2-1 | TRBV28 | CASSFLQIYNEQFF
17 | TRBJ2-5 | TRBV11-2 | CASSLGPSGRVGETQYF
17 | TRBJ2-7 | TRBV11-2 | CASRSPLGGSRQYEQYF
18 | TRBJ2-5 | TRBV28 | CASSWPRGTSLPQETQYF
15 | TRBJ2-1 | TRBV29-1 | CSVAGGFGVVNEQFF
14 | TRBJ2-7 | TRBV27 | CASSVAGGAYEQYF
15 | TRBJ2-5 | TRBV29-1 | CSVELQRGGVETQYF
18 | TRBJ2-1 | TRBV3-1 | CASSQDPLLAPSYNEQFF
15 | TRBJ2-4 | TRBV12-3/TRBV12-4 | CASTHTGLAEDIQYF
14 | TRBJ2-3 | TRBV10-3 | CAISGQGDTDTQYF
15 | TRBJ2-1 | TRBV19 | CASSILAGANNEQFF
15 | TRBJ2-3 | TRBV28 | CASRLAGGGGHTQYF
17 | TRBJ2-2 | TRBV12-3/TRBV12-4 | CASRALAGGPYTGELFF
13 | TRBJ2-7 | TRBV19 | CASTDRGLYEQYF
13 | TRBJ1-1 | TRBV19 | CASSIRGRNEAFF
11 | TRBJ2-1 | TRBV6-2/TRBV6-3 | CASSAGGEQFF
17 | TRBJ2-3 | TRBV24-1 | CATSDPGTFGSTDTQYF
17 | TRBJ1-1 | TRBV13 | CASSLEALGEGRTEAFF
14 | TRBJ2-1 | TRBV5-5 | CASSLAAGSNEQFF
12 | TRBJ2-7 | TRBV4-3 | CASSQSGFEQYF